This TCR beta chain derives from a study of cytotoxic CD8 clonotypes in ibrutinib-treated CLL. This table comes from immunoSEQ multiplex PCR, and its TCRdb copy is limited to in-frame clones, with some not included. Here the sample spans some 290,000 clones, 80% being singletons. Germline V lookup: CDR1 SGDLS, CDR2 YYNGEE. The CDR3 has 17 residues. The V and J ends lost 3 bases and 3 bases respectively, with 19 bases between them. This sequence originates from a human donor with chronic lymphocytic leukemia. J is TRBJ2-1 and V is TRBV9; possibly TRBD2 for D (6 bases). The starting material was PBMCs, obtained before ibrutinib treatment. The CDR3 region is CASSESLREFSYNEQFF. CDR3 bases: TGTGCCAGCAGCGAGAGTCTTCGGGAGTTTAGCTACAATGAGCAGTTCTTC.